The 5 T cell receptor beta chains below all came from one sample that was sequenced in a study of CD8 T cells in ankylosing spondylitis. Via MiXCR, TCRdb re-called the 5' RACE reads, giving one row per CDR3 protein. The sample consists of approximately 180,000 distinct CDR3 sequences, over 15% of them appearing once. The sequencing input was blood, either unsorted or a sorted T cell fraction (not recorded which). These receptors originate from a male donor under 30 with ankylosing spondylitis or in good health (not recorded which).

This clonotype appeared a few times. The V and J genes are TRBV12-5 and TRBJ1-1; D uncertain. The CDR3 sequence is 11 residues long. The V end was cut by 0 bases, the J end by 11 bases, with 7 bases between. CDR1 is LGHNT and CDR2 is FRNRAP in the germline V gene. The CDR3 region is CASGLVGSAFF. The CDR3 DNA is TGTGCTAGTGGTTTGGTAGGGTCGGCTTTCTTT. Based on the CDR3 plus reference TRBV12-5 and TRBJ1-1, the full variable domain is DARVTQTPRHKVTEMGQEVTMRCQPILGHNTVFWYRQTMMQGLELLAYFRNRAPLDDSGMPKDRFSAEMPDATLATLKIQPSEPRDSAVYFCASGLVGSAFFGQGTRLTVV.

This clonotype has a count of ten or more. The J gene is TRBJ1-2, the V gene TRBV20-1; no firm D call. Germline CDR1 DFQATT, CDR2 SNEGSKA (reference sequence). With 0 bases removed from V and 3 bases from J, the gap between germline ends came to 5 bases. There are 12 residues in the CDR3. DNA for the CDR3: TGCAGTGCTAGAGACGGATACTATGGCTACACCTTC. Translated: CSARDGYYGYTF.

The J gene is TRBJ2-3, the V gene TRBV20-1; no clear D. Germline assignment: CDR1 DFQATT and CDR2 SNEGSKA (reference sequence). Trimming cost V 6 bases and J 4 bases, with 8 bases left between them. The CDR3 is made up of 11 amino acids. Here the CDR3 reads CSARLSDTQYF. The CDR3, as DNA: TGCAGTGCCCGACTTTCAGATACGCAGTATTTT.

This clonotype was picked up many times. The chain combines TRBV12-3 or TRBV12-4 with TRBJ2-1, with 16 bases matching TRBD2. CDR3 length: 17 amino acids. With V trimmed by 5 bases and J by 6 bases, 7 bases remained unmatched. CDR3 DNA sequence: TGTGCCAGCAGTGCCGGGACTAGCGGGAGGGCCAGCAATGAGCAGTTCTTC. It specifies CASSAGTSGRASNEQFF.

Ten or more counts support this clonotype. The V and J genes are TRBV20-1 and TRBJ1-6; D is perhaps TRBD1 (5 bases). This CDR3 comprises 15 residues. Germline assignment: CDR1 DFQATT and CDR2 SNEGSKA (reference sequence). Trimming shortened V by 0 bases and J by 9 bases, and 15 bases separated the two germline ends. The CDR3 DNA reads TGCAGTGCTAGAGATGCAGGACAACTTTTTTCACCCCTCCACTTT. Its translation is CSARDAGQLFSPLHF.